The table lists the clone carrying this TCR beta chain with a few counts. The data belong to a study of blood T cell repertoires in COVID-19. Study-wide context: PBMCs, B-cell-depleted T cells, or T cells were the source of the cDNA or gDNA that made up the material.

Assay: immunoSEQ multiplex PCR; the TCRdb copy retains only in-frame clones and omits some. The profile shows some 200,000 clones, less than 85% of them singletons. Trimming shortened V by 4 bases and J by 6 bases, and 12 bases separated the two germline ends. CDR1 is SNHLY, CDR2 FYNNEI, per germline. The CDR3 has 13 residues. The specimen was peripheral blood. The sequence was collected from a woman aged 70 to 79 with acute or convalescent COVID-19. This chain joins TRBV2 and TRBJ1-2; D call uncertain. CDR3 nucleotide sequence: TGTGCCAGCAGTGGAGAGGGAGTGAATGGCTACACCTTC. Protein sequence: CASSGEGVNGYTF.